This TCR beta chain was identified in a study of blood T cell repertoires in COVID-19 (TCRdb year 2020). Broadly, across the study: Samples from collaborators originated in the United States, Italy and Spain and spanned both the acute and convalescent phases of COVID-19. The repertoires were released in a freely available public database meant as a resource for research on the immune response to SARS-CoV-2. Subjects who had been exposed to COVID-19, were actively infected with it, or had recovered from it provided the deeply sampled blood TCRbeta repertoires that made up the dataset. Nearly every sample came with metadata listing a de-identified subject ID, COVID-19 status, age in years and sex. The prospective study material was composed of cDNA or gDNA derived from T cells, B-cell-depleted T cells, or PBMCs. The samples were drawn from the first 160 participants of the ongoing ImmuneRACE study and from 1,254 subjects provided by 6 global collaborators. Where HLA class I and class II types were available, the types were taken from metadata supplied by the sample provider, not from assay-based typing.

As concerns this clone: This clone's antigen is unknown. No much larger clone is present one base from it, and per-base qualities are unavailable.

The collaborating institutions used their own protocols to collect whole blood in K2EDTA tubes. For TCRbeta analysis, collaborators shipped samples as frozen whole blood, isolated PBMCs, or DNA extracted from either of those sample types. What the authors observed across the whole study: Clinical and demographic metadata were provided uncurated, with the amount varying by source and participant.

The immunoSEQ Assay, a bias-controlled multiplex PCR, was used to amplify TCRbeta CDR3 regions from genomic DNA. Processing in the source paper ran as follows. The number of nucleated cells in each sample was estimated by amplification of reference gene primers within the assay. To quantify the absolute abundance of each unique TCRbeta CDR3 rearrangement, sequence reads were collapsed and filtered. Productive Simpson clonality was computed per sample as the square root of Simpson's diversity index over productive rearrangements. TCRdb mirrors the immuneACCESS table, restricted to in-frame sequences. Some clones are absent from its copies; in checked studies, under half trace to an unresolved V gene, and the reason for the others is unknown. That table is the source of V, J and clone size, and D and trimming were worked out from the DNA. This sample lists roughly 170,000 clones; roughly 86% were detected once. The ten biggest clones cover around 2.7% of the sample.

The CDR3 numbers 14 residues from cysteine through phenylalanine. Of the read, only the CDR3 DNA is kept; its 42 bases are in frame from base 1. Recombination connected TRBV21-1 to TRBJ1-6; the table calls TRBD1, which could not be checked here. TRBV21-1 is a documented pseudogene. This clonotype was obtained from a man aged 35-49 years with active or convalescent COVID-19. The source material was peripheral blood. The base sequence is TGTGCCAGCAGCCCTAGACAGGGTAATTCACCCCTCCACTTT. This translates into CASSPRQGNSPLHF.